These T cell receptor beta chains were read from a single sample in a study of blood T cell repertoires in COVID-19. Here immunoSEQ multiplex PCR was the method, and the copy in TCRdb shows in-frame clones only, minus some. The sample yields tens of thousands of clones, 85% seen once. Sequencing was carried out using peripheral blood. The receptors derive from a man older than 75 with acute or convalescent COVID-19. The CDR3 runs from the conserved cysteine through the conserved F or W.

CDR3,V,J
CASSQGRLAGSGGEQFF,TRBV3-1/TRBV3-2,TRBJ2-1
CASSRGGETQYF,TRBV2,TRBJ2-5
CASSYLRNEQFF,TRBV12-3/TRBV12-4,TRBJ2-1
CASAGGRGMNTEAFF,TRBV5-1,TRBJ1-1
CAWSSRTGGHGYTF,TRBV30,TRBJ1-2
CAWSGTRNSPLHF,TRBV30,TRBJ1-6
CAWSGSAYEQYF,TRBV30,TRBJ2-7
CASTGGTEAFF,TRBV10-2,TRBJ1-1
CASSDIRGQPQHF,TRBV6-1,TRBJ1-5
CASSLDRENTEAFF,TRBV19,TRBJ1-1
CASRGTGATNTEAFF,TRBV2,TRBJ1-1
CASSLDGITDTQYF,TRBV7-9,TRBJ2-3
CASRRTGARGYTF,TRBV12-3/TRBV12-4,TRBJ1-2
CASRTRDTFPYEQYF,TRBV6-5,TRBJ2-7
CASSLPAAAGLAVYEQYF,TRBV7-8,TRBJ2-7
CASSLQGVGYGYTF,TRBV5-1,TRBJ1-2
CASSSVRRRGHSPLHF,TRBV7-8,TRBJ1-6
CASRDNRYEQYF,TRBV12-3/TRBV12-4,TRBJ2-7
CAWSLSTYWAAEAFF,TRBV30,TRBJ1-1
CSVEVGGLAGGLLRGTQYF,TRBV29-1,TRBJ2-5
CASSLRTSGRGPDTQYF,TRBV7-9,TRBJ2-3
CASSLGPSGSHGELFF,TRBV5-1,TRBJ2-2
CASSLRDRASNEQFF,TRBV13,TRBJ2-1
CASRHGGGTAYGYTF,TRBV19,TRBJ1-2
CASSAKGLLEAFF,TRBV2,TRBJ1-1
CASSISGGTLTGELFF,TRBV19,TRBJ2-2
CATREASGVGEQYF,TRBV15,TRBJ2-7
CASSPRTSGSEQFF,TRBV6-5,TRBJ2-1
CASSDSPTNYGYTF,TRBV5-4,TRBJ1-2
CASSLRTSGIVEQFF,TRBV11-3,TRBJ2-1
CASSEWSGRVNSPLHF,TRBV6-1,TRBJ1-6
CASSYPGGGINSPLHF,TRBV2,TRBJ1-6
CASKKRDGLAGVGVDTQYF,TRBV4-2,TRBJ2-3
CAWSARGYEQYF,TRBV30,TRBJ2-7
CSARGGAEQYF,TRBV20-1,TRBJ2-7
CASSLTGDAYNEQFF,TRBV5-1,TRBJ2-1
CAISADRGRSYNEQFF,TRBV10-3,TRBJ2-1
CASSRDRNNQPQHF,TRBV7-9,TRBJ1-5
CASIRDFMNTEAFF,TRBV10-2,TRBJ1-1
CASSLAVTESGYTF,TRBV5-1,TRBJ1-2
CASRGLAGTVGGELFF,TRBV10-2,TRBJ2-2
CATGGLAGGTGELFF,TRBV24-1,TRBJ2-2
CASTDRGADSPLHF,TRBV19,TRBJ1-6
CATSSDRNTEAFF,TRBV15,TRBJ1-1
CASSFWRNTEAFF,TRBV12-3/TRBV12-4,TRBJ1-1
CASSQVRPGIQYF,TRBV14,TRBJ2-4
CSVAAASSNQPQHF,TRBV29-1,TRBJ1-5
CASSFGGLAYEQYF,TRBV6-2/TRBV6-3,TRBJ2-7
CASSLAGLEAFF,TRBV28,TRBJ1-1
CAISEGPGPYGYTF,TRBV10-3,TRBJ1-2
CASSYSGVLAKNIQYF,TRBV6-5,TRBJ2-4
CASSPGGGETQYF,TRBV5-1,TRBJ2-5
CASSLRSSGRLHNEQFF,TRBV27,TRBJ2-1
CASSPAGFNQPQHF,TRBV18,TRBJ1-5
CASSWDGGGGYEQYF,TRBV5-8,TRBJ2-7
CARGNRGKGTQYF,TRBV2,TRBJ2-5
CSASDVGTGSYEQYF,TRBV20-1,TRBJ2-7